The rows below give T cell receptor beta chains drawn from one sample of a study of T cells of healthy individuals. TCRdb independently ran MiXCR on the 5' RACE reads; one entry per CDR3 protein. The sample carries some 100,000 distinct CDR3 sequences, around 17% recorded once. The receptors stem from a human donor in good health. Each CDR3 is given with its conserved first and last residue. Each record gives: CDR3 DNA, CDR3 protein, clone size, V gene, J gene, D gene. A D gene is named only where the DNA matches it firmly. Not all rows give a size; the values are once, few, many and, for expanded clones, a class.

CDR3nt: TGTGCCATCAGAGAAACGGGACCCCTGGGCCATGAGCAGTTCTTC
CDR3aa: CAIRETGPLGHEQFF
abundance: -
v_gene: TRBV10-3
j_gene: TRBJ2-1
d_gene: -

CDR3nt: TGCGCCAGCAGCCAAACAGTCCCAGGCCGTGGAAACACCATATATTTT
CDR3aa: CASSQTVPGRGNTIYF
abundance: -
v_gene: TRBV4-1
j_gene: TRBJ1-3
d_gene: -

CDR3nt: TGTGCCAGCAGCTTGCAGGGCTTCTATGGCTACACCTTC
CDR3aa: CASSLQGFYGYTF
abundance: few
v_gene: TRBV7-2
j_gene: TRBJ1-2
d_gene: -

CDR3nt: TGTGCCAGCAGTCCCTCCTATTCACCCCTCCACTTT
CDR3aa: CASSPSYSPLHF
abundance: many
v_gene: TRBV6-5
j_gene: TRBJ1-6
d_gene: -

CDR3nt: TGTGCCAGCAGCTCGACTAGCGGGAGTTTCAATGAGCAGTTCTTC
CDR3aa: CASSSTSGSFNEQFF
abundance: few
v_gene: TRBV11-1
j_gene: TRBJ2-1
d_gene: TRBD2

CDR3nt: TGTGCCAGCAGCTCTTCCGGGACCCACGAAGCTTTCTTT
CDR3aa: CASSSSGTHEAFF
abundance: -
v_gene: TRBV3-1
j_gene: TRBJ1-1
d_gene: -

CDR3nt: TGTGCCAGCAGTCTTGGGCTACAGAACACCAGGGAGCTGTTTTTT
CDR3aa: CASSLGLQNTRELFF
abundance: -
v_gene: TRBV12-3/TRBV12-4
j_gene: TRBJ2-2
d_gene: -

CDR3nt: TGTGCCAGCAGCTTAGTGCAGGGGGCATTAGGCGGCTACACCTTC
CDR3aa: CASSLVQGALGGYTF
abundance: many
v_gene: TRBV7-2
j_gene: TRBJ1-2
d_gene: TRBD1

CDR3nt: TGTGCCAGCAGCCCCCCGGGAGCCCAACGGTGGGGCTACACCTTC
CDR3aa: CASSPPGAQRWGYTF
abundance: -
v_gene: TRBV27
j_gene: TRBJ1-2
d_gene: -

CDR3nt: TGTGCCAGCAGTTTGGTGGGGACTTCCCCTTATACGCAGTATTTT
CDR3aa: CASSLVGTSPYTQYF
abundance: few
v_gene: TRBV28
j_gene: TRBJ2-3
d_gene: -

CDR3nt: TGTGCCAGCAGTTTAGCTCCCGGGCAGGGTGGCGATGGCTACACCTTC
CDR3aa: CASSLAPGQGGDGYTF
abundance: -
v_gene: TRBV12-3/TRBV12-4
j_gene: TRBJ1-2
d_gene: -

CDR3nt: TGTGCCAGCAGTTTAGGGATGAGCTCTGGGGCCAACGTCCTGACTTTC
CDR3aa: CASSLGMSSGANVLTF
abundance: -
v_gene: TRBV28
j_gene: TRBJ2-6
d_gene: -

CDR3nt: TGTGCCAGCAGTTATGGAACTAGCGGGCGACCGGGTACGCAGTATTTT
CDR3aa: CASSYGTSGRPGTQYF
abundance: -
v_gene: TRBV6-5
j_gene: TRBJ2-3
d_gene: TRBD2

CDR3nt: TGTGCCACAACGACTAACTATGGCTACACCTTC
CDR3aa: CATTTNYGYTF
abundance: -
v_gene: TRBV28
j_gene: TRBJ1-2
d_gene: -

CDR3nt: TGTGCCAGCAGTCCCTCCGCCCCCTTACAAGAGACCCAGTACTTC
CDR3aa: CASSPSAPLQETQYF
abundance: -
v_gene: TRBV28
j_gene: TRBJ2-5
d_gene: -

CDR3nt: TGTGCCAGCAGCGATATGGGGCTCGGGGCCCACGAGCAGTACTTC
CDR3aa: CASSDMGLGAHEQYF
abundance: -
v_gene: TRBV7-2
j_gene: TRBJ2-7
d_gene: -

CDR3nt: TGCGCCAGCAGCCAACAGGGATTCTCCTACGAGCAGTACTTC
CDR3aa: CASSQQGFSYEQYF
abundance: many
v_gene: TRBV4-1
j_gene: TRBJ2-7
d_gene: -

CDR3nt: TGTGCCAGCAGTTACTCGAGGACGGGGCATCAGCCCCAGCATTTT
CDR3aa: CASSYSRTGHQPQHF
abundance: -
v_gene: TRBV6-6
j_gene: TRBJ1-5
d_gene: -

CDR3nt: TGCGCCAGCAGCTTGGGTGGAGAGGCGGCTTTCTTT
CDR3aa: CASSLGGEAAFF
abundance: -
v_gene: TRBV5-1
j_gene: TRBJ1-1
d_gene: -

CDR3nt: TGTGCCACCTCAGGGGGTTCAGGGCCTTACTATGGCTACACCTTC
CDR3aa: CATSGGSGPYYGYTF
abundance: -
v_gene: TRBV6-5
j_gene: TRBJ1-2
d_gene: TRBD1

CDR3nt: TGTGCCAGCAGTGAAGAGCGCAATCAGCCCCAGCATTTT
CDR3aa: CASSEERNQPQHF
abundance: few
v_gene: TRBV6-1
j_gene: TRBJ1-5
d_gene: -

CDR3nt: TGTGCCAGCAGTTTATTTCGAGCGGGAGTCAACGAGCAGTACTTC
CDR3aa: CASSLFRAGVNEQYF
abundance: few
v_gene: TRBV28
j_gene: TRBJ2-7
d_gene: TRBD2

CDR3nt: TGTGCCAGCAGGAAAGACAGGGGCACTGAAGCTTTCTTT
CDR3aa: CASRKDRGTEAFF
abundance: -
v_gene: TRBV2
j_gene: TRBJ1-1
d_gene: TRBD1

CDR3nt: TGTGCCAGCAGTGAAGCGAGTGGGCAGACCTTCTATGGCTACACCTTC
CDR3aa: CASSEASGQTFYGYTF
abundance: few
v_gene: TRBV2
j_gene: TRBJ1-2
d_gene: -

CDR3nt: TGTGCCAGCAGCGCGCATCGGCGGGGGAGTGACACAGATACGCAGTATTTT
CDR3aa: CASSAHRRGSDTDTQYF
abundance: many
v_gene: TRBV9
j_gene: TRBJ2-3
d_gene: TRBD2